This record concerns one T cell receptor (beta chain) sequence. Germline CDR1 MNHEY, CDR2 SVGAGI. The CDR3 is 14 residues long. V was shortened by 6 bases and J by 2 bases, with 14 bases between the two germline ends. Authors' data handling: Quantification of nucleated cells was approximated via reference gene primer amplification. Assay used: immunoSEQ multiplex PCR; TCRdb lists only in-frame clones, some missing. V, J and clone size were drawn from that table, and D and trimming were deduced from the DNA. This table holds approximately 150,000 clones, 85% to 95% found once. This specimen belongs to a study of blood T cell repertoires in COVID-19. The overall study: From the United States, Italy and Spain came samples of acute and convalescent COVID-19. Nucleic acid was either cDNA or gDNA, and it came from T cells, B-cell-depleted T cells, or PBMCs.

Seattle enrolled patients during active infection and tracked them longitudinally. This TCR was sampled from a woman aged 60-75 years with COVID-19, enrolled during active disease. The chain has TRBV6-5 and TRBJ2-7, with D uncertain. The sequenced sample consisted of peripheral blood. The CDR3 reads CASRSTIVPYEQYF. CDR3 sequence (DNA): TGTGCCAGCAGAAGTACCATAGTACCCTACGAGCAGTACTTC.